This T cell receptor beta chain is drawn from a study of blood T cell repertoires in COVID-19. Study details: The study drew acute and convalescent COVID-19 samples from the United States, Italy and Spain. In each case, the material was cDNA or gDNA derived from T cells, B-cell-depleted T cells, or PBMCs.

Authors' data handling: Amplification with reference gene primers provided the estimates of nucleated cell counts. Clones were sequenced by immunoSEQ multiplex PCR, and TCRdb holds only the in-frame ones, with some missing. Clone size and V and J calls were adopted from that table, with D and trimming inferred from the DNA. The table lists fewer than 110,000 clones, around 83% of them singletons, with roughly 4.3% in the top ten. In germline, CDR1 is SGHTA, CDR2 FQGTGA. The CDR3 extends over 15 amino acids. V lost 5 bases and J lost 1; bases outside the gene matches: 5. The receptor was derived from a man between 65 and 85 years old with acute or convalescent COVID-19. Material: peripheral blood. This chain joins TRBV7-3 and TRBJ2-3; 8 bases align to TRBD2. The CDR3 protein is CASSTQAGGTDTQYF. The CDR3 DNA reads TGTGCCAGCAGCACCCAAGCGGGGGGCACAGATACGCAGTATTTT.